Detailed here is one T cell receptor beta chain. Its target is not known. Clones were read by immunoSEQ multiplex PCR, and TCRdb kept only the in-frame ones, dropping some. The sample includes fewer than 200,000 clones, 85% to 95% of them seen just once. This sample stems from a study of OX40 agonist ivuxolimab in advanced cancers. Study-wide context: The treatment was a fully human IgG2 OX40 agonist, ivuxolimab.

Prior autoimmune disease or systemic immunosuppression barred patients. The CDR3 runs to 15 residues. CDR1 SGHTA and CDR2 FQGTGA come from the germline V gene. Losses at the gene ends were 5 bases for V and 7 bases for J; bases not matched to a gene: 7. Study-wide results and caveats: Among the lowest levels of clonal expansion were found in partial responders at 0.1-3.0 mg/kg. Doses of 0.1 to 3.0 mg/kg were accompanied by clonal expansion of CD4+ and CD8+ blood T cells by week 6.

This chain links TRBV7-3 with TRBJ2-3; 12 nucleotides line up with TRBD2. Material: CD4+ or CD8+ T cells sorted from blood, obtained in a trial of the OX40 agonist ivuxolimab. This receptor was taken from an adult with an advanced solid tumor such as melanoma, head and neck, liver or kidney cancer. The CDR3 nucleotides read TGTGCCAGCAGCACGACTAGCGGGAGTGTGAATACGCAGTATTTT. It specifies CASSTTSGSVNTQYF. Supplemented by reference TRBV7-3 and TRBJ2-3, the full variable domain reads GAGVSQTPSNKVTEKGKYVELRCDPISGHTALYWYRQSLGQGPEFLIYFQGTGAADDSGLPNDRFFAVRPEGSVSTLKIQRTERGDSAVYLCASSTTSGSVNTQYFGPGTRLTVL.